The rows below give T cell receptor beta chains drawn from one sample of a study of blood T cell repertoires in COVID-19. Libraries were prepared by immunoSEQ multiplex PCR; TCRdb keeps only in-frame clonotypes and omits some of them. The table includes hundreds of thousands of clones, nearly 90% detected once. Sequencing was carried out using peripheral blood. Receptors were obtained from a woman aged 25 to 45 with COVID-19, enrolled during active disease. Each CDR3 is given with its conserved first and last residue. Fields, in order: V gene, J gene, D gene, clone size, CDR3 protein, CDR3 DNA. The D gene is left open where the match is weak. Clone size appears in some rows only: once, few, many, or a class for an expanded clone.

v_gene: TRBV5-6
j_gene: TRBJ2-6
d_gene: .
abundance: once
CDR3aa: CASTYLRDTTSSGANVLTF
CDR3nt: TGTGCCAGCACCTACCTAAGGGACACCACTTCCTCTGGGGCCAACGTCCTGACTTTC

v_gene: TRBV2
j_gene: TRBJ2-1
d_gene: TRBD2
abundance: .
CDR3aa: CASSEGLAGTEQFF
CDR3nt: TGTGCCAGCAGTGAAGGACTAGCGGGGACTGAGCAGTTCTTC

v_gene: TRBV2
j_gene: TRBJ2-7
d_gene: .
abundance: few
CDR3aa: CASSGESWEQYF
CDR3nt: TGTGCCAGCAGTGGTGAGTCGTGGGAGCAGTACTTC

v_gene: TRBV5-1
j_gene: TRBJ1-6
d_gene: TRBD1
abundance: .
CDR3aa: CASSLDPGGNSPLHF
CDR3nt: TGCGCCAGCAGCTTGGATCCAGGGGGTAATTCACCCCTCCACTTT

v_gene: TRBV19
j_gene: TRBJ1-3
d_gene: TRBD1
abundance: .
CDR3aa: CASSIVGQASGNTIYF
CDR3nt: TGTGCCAGTAGTATTGTAGGACAGGCCTCTGGAAACACCATATATTTT

v_gene: TRBV7-8
j_gene: TRBJ1-5
d_gene: .
abundance: .
CDR3aa: CASSLAFGGYQPQHF
CDR3nt: TGTGCCAGCAGCTTAGCGTTTGGAGGGTATCAGCCCCAGCATTTT

v_gene: TRBV7-9
j_gene: TRBJ2-1
d_gene: .
abundance: .
CDR3aa: CASSLARGALNEQFF
CDR3nt: TGTGCCAGCAGCTTAGCGCGAGGAGCCCTTAATGAGCAGTTCTTC

v_gene: TRBV15
j_gene: TRBJ1-3
d_gene: .
abundance: .
CDR3aa: CATSGLQRGSGNTIYF
CDR3nt: TGTGCCACCAGCGGGTTGCAGCGAGGCTCTGGAAACACCATATATTTT

v_gene: TRBV20-1
j_gene: TRBJ2-3
d_gene: .
abundance: .
CDR3aa: CSAPGVDTQYF
CDR3nt: TGCAGTGCTCCCGGGGTGGATACGCAGTATTTT

v_gene: TRBV7-9
j_gene: TRBJ2-1
d_gene: .
abundance: .
CDR3aa: CASSLAIAGSPEQFF
CDR3nt: TGTGCCAGCAGCTTAGCAATTGCGGGGTCTCCTGAGCAGTTCTTC

v_gene: TRBV10-3
j_gene: TRBJ2-1
d_gene: .
abundance: once
CDR3aa: CAISGVSSYNEQFF
CDR3nt: TGTGCCATCAGCGGGGTGAGCTCCTACAATGAGCAGTTCTTC

v_gene: TRBV11-3
j_gene: TRBJ2-7
d_gene: .
abundance: .
CDR3aa: CASSLGQWYEQYF
CDR3nt: TGTGCCAGCAGCTTAGGGCAGTGGTACGAGCAGTACTTC

v_gene: TRBV5-1
j_gene: TRBJ1-2
d_gene: TRBD1
abundance: .
CDR3aa: CASQQDRDYGYTF
CDR3nt: TGCGCCAGTCAGCAAGACAGGGACTATGGCTACACCTTC

v_gene: TRBV5-5
j_gene: TRBJ2-6
d_gene: .
abundance: .
CDR3aa: CASSPRALSGANVLTF
CDR3nt: TGTGCCAGCAGCCCGAGGGCGCTTTCTGGGGCCAACGTCCTGACTTTC

v_gene: TRBV11-2
j_gene: TRBJ1-2
d_gene: TRBD1
abundance: .
CDR3aa: CASSLAGTGGSYGYTF
CDR3nt: TGTGCCAGCAGCTTAGCTGGGACAGGGGGCTCCTATGGCTACACCTTC

v_gene: TRBV3-1/TRBV3-2
j_gene: TRBJ1-1
d_gene: .
abundance: .
CDR3aa: CASSHFGRGVRTEAFF
CDR3nt: TGTGCCAGCAGCCACTTCGGTCGGGGGGTGAGGACTGAAGCTTTCTTT

v_gene: TRBV2
j_gene: TRBJ2-1
d_gene: .
abundance: .
CDR3aa: CASSEERRLVNEQFF
CDR3nt: TGTGCCAGCAGTGAAGAAAGGCGGCTAGTCAATGAGCAGTTCTTC

v_gene: TRBV20-1
j_gene: TRBJ1-1
d_gene: .
abundance: .
CDR3aa: CSASIGGAANTEAFF
CDR3nt: TGCAGTGCTAGTATCGGCGGGGCAGCTAACACTGAAGCTTTCTTT

v_gene: TRBV3-1/TRBV3-2
j_gene: TRBJ1-1
d_gene: .
abundance: once
CDR3aa: CASSQDLDSTEAFF
CDR3nt: TGTGCCAGCAGCCAAGATCTGGACAGCACTGAAGCTTTCTTT

v_gene: TRBV9
j_gene: TRBJ1-4
d_gene: .
abundance: .
CDR3aa: CASSVSGVVSEKLFF
CDR3nt: TGTGCCAGCAGCGTATCGGGGGTTGTAAGTGAAAAACTGTTTTTT

v_gene: TRBV28
j_gene: TRBJ1-2
d_gene: TRBD1
abundance: .
CDR3aa: CASSSGQGSSIYGYTF
CDR3nt: TGTGCCAGCAGCTCCGGACAGGGGTCCTCTATCTATGGCTACACCTTC

v_gene: TRBV30
j_gene: TRBJ1-5
d_gene: .
abundance: .
CDR3aa: CAWSQRGLQPQHF
CDR3nt: TGTGCCTGGAGCCAGCGGGGTTTGCAGCCCCAGCATTTT

v_gene: TRBV4-3
j_gene: TRBJ1-1
d_gene: .
abundance: .
CDR3aa: CASSQDVGRMAFF
CDR3nt: TGCGCCAGCAGCCAAGATGTAGGGAGAATGGCTTTCTTT

v_gene: TRBV2
j_gene: TRBJ1-4
d_gene: TRBD1
abundance: .
CDR3aa: CASSRAGGTNEKLFF
CDR3nt: TGTGCCAGCAGTAGAGCAGGGGGAACTAATGAAAAACTGTTTTTT

v_gene: TRBV7-9
j_gene: TRBJ2-5
d_gene: .
abundance: .
CDR3aa: CASSLAIQGLETQYF
CDR3nt: TGTGCCAGCAGCTTAGCGATCCAGGGATTGGAGACCCAGTACTTC

v_gene: TRBV6-6
j_gene: TRBJ2-1
d_gene: TRBD2
abundance: once
CDR3aa: CASSRTSGGFNEQFF
CDR3nt: TGTGCCAGCAGTCGTACTAGCGGGGGGTTCAATGAGCAGTTCTTC

v_gene: TRBV2
j_gene: TRBJ1-2
d_gene: TRBD1
abundance: .
CDR3aa: CASKGQGVSTEGYTF
CDR3nt: TGTGCCAGCAAGGGACAGGGAGTATCAACGGAGGGCTACACCTTC

v_gene: TRBV11-1
j_gene: TRBJ2-3
d_gene: TRBD2
abundance: .
CDR3aa: CASRVSGGPVTDTQYF
CDR3nt: TGTGCCAGCAGGGTTAGCGGGGGGCCCGTAACAGATACGCAGTATTTT

v_gene: TRBV27
j_gene: TRBJ1-5
d_gene: TRBD1
abundance: few
CDR3aa: CASRATGAHQPQHF
CDR3nt: TGTGCCAGCAGGGCGACAGGGGCACATCAGCCCCAGCATTTT

v_gene: TRBV9
j_gene: TRBJ1-5
d_gene: TRBD1
abundance: .
CDR3aa: CASSADPGQGANQHF
CDR3nt: TGTGCCAGCAGCGCGGATCCCGGACAGGGGGCAAATCAGCATTTT

v_gene: TRBV6-5
j_gene: TRBJ1-1
d_gene: .
abundance: .
CDR3aa: CASRLNTEAFF
CDR3nt: TGTGCCAGCAGGTTAAACACTGAAGCTTTCTTT

v_gene: TRBV24-1
j_gene: TRBJ1-2
d_gene: .
abundance: .
CDR3aa: CATSASGANYGYTF
CDR3nt: TGTGCCACCAGTGCCTCAGGGGCTAACTATGGCTACACCTTC

v_gene: TRBV11-2
j_gene: TRBJ2-7
d_gene: TRBD2
abundance: once
CDR3aa: CASRFSSGGSYEQYF
CDR3nt: TGTGCCAGCAGGTTCTCTAGCGGGGGTTCCTACGAGCAGTACTTC

v_gene: TRBV28
j_gene: TRBJ1-5
d_gene: .
abundance: .
CDR3aa: CASTVTPSNQPQHF
CDR3nt: TGTGCCAGCACTGTGACACCTAGCAATCAGCCCCAGCATTTT

v_gene: TRBV5-1
j_gene: TRBJ2-1
d_gene: TRBD2
abundance: .
CDR3aa: CASSLGQRGGWNEQFF
CDR3nt: TGCGCCAGCAGCCTGGGGCAGCGGGGGGGCTGGAATGAGCAGTTCTTC

v_gene: TRBV10-1
j_gene: TRBJ2-7
d_gene: TRBD2
abundance: .
CDR3aa: CASSESPASGGPPYEQYF
CDR3nt: TGCGCCAGCAGTGAGTCGCCAGCAAGCGGGGGGCCTCCCTACGAGCAGTACTTC

v_gene: TRBV4-2
j_gene: TRBJ2-7
d_gene: .
abundance: .
CDR3aa: CASSQEVRGGYEQYF
CDR3nt: TGTGCCAGCAGCCAAGAGGTGAGAGGGGGCTACGAGCAGTACTTC

v_gene: TRBV27
j_gene: TRBJ1-2
d_gene: .
abundance: .
CDR3aa: CASWRGGYTF
CDR3nt: TGTGCCAGCTGGCGGGGAGGCTACACCTTC

v_gene: TRBV23-1
j_gene: TRBJ2-1
d_gene: .
abundance: few
CDR3aa: CASSHSGQGEQFF
CDR3nt: TGCGCCAGCAGTCATTCCGGGCAGGGGGAGCAGTTCTTC

v_gene: TRBV19
j_gene: TRBJ1-2
d_gene: .
abundance: .
CDR3aa: CASSIDLAGLYGYTF
CDR3nt: TGTGCCAGTAGTATAGATCTGGCGGGCCTCTATGGCTACACCTTC

v_gene: TRBV6-6
j_gene: TRBJ1-4
d_gene: TRBD1
abundance: .
CDR3aa: CASSREDRANEKLFF
CDR3nt: TGTGCCAGCAGTCGGGAGGACAGGGCTAATGAAAAACTGTTTTTT

v_gene: TRBV27
j_gene: TRBJ2-1
d_gene: .
abundance: .
CDR3aa: CASSLVAESSYNEQFF
CDR3nt: TGTGCCAGCAGTTTAGTAGCAGAGAGCTCCTACAATGAGCAGTTCTTC

v_gene: TRBV12-3/TRBV12-4
j_gene: TRBJ2-5
d_gene: TRBD1
abundance: .
CDR3aa: CASSTHPGGTQYF
CDR3nt: TGTGCCAGCAGTACCCATCCAGGGGGGACCCAGTACTTC

v_gene: TRBV2
j_gene: TRBJ1-6
d_gene: .
abundance: .
CDR3aa: CASSEDTPLHF
CDR3nt: TGTGCCAGCAGTGAAGACACCCCCCTCCACTTT

v_gene: TRBV5-4
j_gene: TRBJ1-2
d_gene: .
abundance: .
CDR3aa: CASSPALLDSDYGYTF
CDR3nt: TGTGCCAGCAGCCCGGCTCTCTTGGACAGCGACTATGGCTACACCTTC

v_gene: TRBV20-1
j_gene: TRBJ2-5
d_gene: .
abundance: .
CDR3aa: CSAIQETQYF
CDR3nt: TGCAGTGCAATACAAGAGACCCAGTACTTC

v_gene: TRBV7-3
j_gene: TRBJ1-1
d_gene: .
abundance: .
CDR3aa: CASSFGGGATTEAFF
CDR3nt: TGTGCCAGCAGCTTCGGAGGGGGGGCGACCACTGAAGCTTTCTTT

v_gene: TRBV25-1
j_gene: TRBJ2-5
d_gene: TRBD2
abundance: .
CDR3aa: CASRLAGAPQAQYF
CDR3nt: TGTGCCAGCAGACTAGCGGGGGCCCCCCAGGCCCAGTACTTC

v_gene: TRBV5-1
j_gene: TRBJ2-1
d_gene: TRBD2
abundance: .
CDR3aa: CASSSSSGGARNEQFF
CDR3nt: TGCGCCAGCAGCTCATCTAGCGGGGGGGCTCGCAATGAGCAGTTCTTC

v_gene: TRBV14
j_gene: TRBJ1-3
d_gene: TRBD1
abundance: .
CDR3aa: CASSQAPLLRTGGNTIYF
CDR3nt: TGTGCCAGCAGCCAAGCTCCCCTTCTCCGGACAGGTGGAAACACCATATATTTT

v_gene: TRBV24-1
j_gene: TRBJ1-2
d_gene: TRBD1
abundance: .
CDR3aa: CATSDSGTGSLYYGYTF
CDR3nt: TGTGCCACCAGTGACTCCGGGACAGGGTCGCTATACTATGGCTACACCTTC

v_gene: TRBV28
j_gene: TRBJ1-5
d_gene: .
abundance: .
CDR3aa: CASSPSPGAMNQPQHF
CDR3nt: TGTGCCAGCAGTCCAAGCCCAGGGGCCATGAATCAGCCCCAGCATTTT

v_gene: TRBV6-6
j_gene: TRBJ1-5
d_gene: .
abundance: .
CDR3aa: CASKGAESNQPQHF
CDR3nt: TGTGCCAGCAAAGGGGCAGAAAGCAATCAGCCCCAGCATTTT

v_gene: TRBV6-1
j_gene: TRBJ1-4
d_gene: .
abundance: .
CDR3aa: CASSEAGGVLEKLFF
CDR3nt: TGTGCCAGCAGTGAAGCAGGAGGGGTTCTGGAAAAACTGTTTTTT

v_gene: TRBV5-1
j_gene: TRBJ1-2
d_gene: .
abundance: .
CDR3aa: CASSLDINYGYTF
CDR3nt: TGCGCCAGCAGCTTGGATATAAACTATGGCTACACCTTC

v_gene: TRBV7-9
j_gene: TRBJ1-3
d_gene: .
abundance: .
CDR3aa: CASSLGPGNTIYF
CDR3nt: TGTGCCAGCAGTTTGGGGCCTGGAAACACCATATATTTT

v_gene: TRBV24-1
j_gene: TRBJ2-5
d_gene: TRBD1
abundance: once
CDR3aa: CATSDPTGGGRETQYF
CDR3nt: TGTGCCACCAGTGACCCGACAGGGGGCGGAAGAGAGACCCAGTACTTC